The sequence of this T cell receptor beta chain was determined in a study of vaccination and CD4 T cells after COVID-19. Study overall: Post-diagnosis, post-COVID samples were collected after a median approximately 91 days, ranging 35 to 161.

As for treatment: roughly nine-day PBMC culture with coronavirus spike peptide pools or control peptides (ViraFEST assay). PBMCs, plated at roughly 2 million per well, were grown in the presence of roughly 9.8 IU/ml IL-2 and 9 to 10 ug/ml peptide pools. The germline gives CDR1 DFQATT, CDR2 SNEGSKA (reference sequence). V was cut by 3 bases and J by 0 bases, with 8 bases left in between. The length of the CDR3 is 13 residues. Sequence data for DNA of cultured CD4+ T cells were generated by the Oncomine TCR Beta short-read assay. Using the QIAamp micro DNA kit, genomic DNA was extracted from the CD4+ T cells that had been cultured. Using its own MiXCR run on the PCR reads, TCRdb lists one record per CDR3 protein. This table holds about 7,000 distinct CDR3 sequences, 74% found once. Turning to this clonotype: What it binds is not known.

This clonotype originated in a human donor who had recovered from COVID-19. This chain joins TRBV20-1 and TRBJ1-1; D not resolved. Specimen: CD4+ T cells from blood, cultured in vitro. The CDR3 spells CSASWELNTEAFF. In nucleotides, the CDR3 is TGCAGTGCTAGCTGGGAGTTGAACACTGAAGCTTTCTTT.